This T cell receptor beta chain derives from a study of cytomegalovirus exposure and HLA in healthy donors. General observations from the study: Among TCR sequences, most were rare, though some public TCRs appeared in many donors.

Note on this clone: The target antigen is unknown.

The CDR3 loop spans 15 amino acids. The trim removed 6 bases at V and 0 bases at J, leaving 3 bases unmatched. The germline V gene has CDR1 MNHNY and CDR2 SVGAGI (reference sequence). Donors were ostensibly healthy at sampling, although undocumented immune exposures were probable. The PCR was carried out with 60 Vbeta primers and 13 Jbeta primers. Libraries were prepared by immunoSEQ multiplex PCR; TCRdb keeps only in-frame clonotypes and omits some of them. The sample contains about 160,000 clones, around 63% of which appear only once. What was sequenced was PBMCs. The chain combines TRBV6-6 with TRBJ1-5; the match to TRBD1 covers 9 bases. The clonotype comes from a woman aged 18-29 years in good health and CMV-seropositive. The CDR3 bases are TGTGCCAGCAGCTCGACAGGGGGTAGCAATCAGCCCCAGCATTTT. Its protein product is CASSSTGGSNQPQHF.